This T cell receptor (beta chain) was found in a study of shared clonotypes between healthy human individuals (dated by TCRdb to 2019 to 2021). Some background on the complete study: The cohort comprised a couple of women and a few men aged 18 to 49 years. Per donor, leukapheresis produced somewhere between about 0.94 and 9.5 billion PBMCs. To estimate repertoire size and how much clonotype sharing occurs between individuals, the study deeply sequenced the blood TCR repertoires of five healthy adults. Libraries were prepared and TCR repertoires were sequenced by different laboratories using diverse techniques, in order to increase sequencing depth and limit assay-specific biases. For each donor, CD4 naive and CD4 memory were each given three plates, CD8 naive was given two plates, and CD8 memory was given one plate. The investigation overall reported the following: The small number of donors limited the genetic and exposure-history diversity represented. Compared with non-shared clonotypes, clonotypes shared by all four sorted-subset donors had higher generation probabilities. When a handful of donors were compared, the shared fraction of clonotypes was about 5% for naive CD4, around 3.6% for naive CD8, 2% to 2.5% for memory CD4, and 0.35% to 0.5% for memory CD8. Naive subsets generally had larger estimated clonotype richness than memory subsets did. Pairwise subsampling led to the expectation that sequencing depth would affect the degree of clonotype sharing among donors. Incomplete sequencing was indicated by rarefaction of sorted-subset datasets, despite the large sequencing depth. Sampling was restricted to blood, and TCR repertoires in tissue are likely to differ from TCR repertoires in blood.

Compared with germline, V lacks 3 bases and J lacks 5 bases; bases without a gene match: 13. The CDR1 and CDR2 encoded by the germline V gene are MNHNS and SASEGT. Counted from cysteine to phenylalanine, this CDR3 has 18 amino acids. Just the 54-base CDR3 DNA is kept, in frame starting at base 1. With respect to this clone: Its antigen is still unknown. The input lacks base qualities; no much larger clone sits a single base away.

Using the deep immunoSEQ assay, multiplex PCR amplified TCR CDR3 regions from genomic DNA. Genomic DNA extracted from each cell subset was distributed evenly over all wells of several immunoSEQ 96-well plates, and each plate served as one replicate. For sorted subsets, 150 to 250 ng of genomic DNA, equivalent to 25,000 to 35,000 T cell genomes, went into each replicate PCR. Purified libraries were measured with a Qubit 3.0 fluorometer, size-checked on a Bioanalyzer 2100, and measured again with the KAPA Library Quantification kit. Each immunoSEQ 96-well plate was sequenced on its own single-read 150-cycle Illumina NextSeq 550 flow cell. In the original analysis: Because the immunoSEQ output included only junctional sequences and no quality scores, the filtering could not be the same as the filtering used for full-length reads. To assign V/J genes and CDR3, sequences were annotated against IMGT germline references using PyIR, a Python wrapper for IgBLAST v1.9. Reads with weak V/J assignments (E-value above 1e-6), missing CDR3, stop codons, out-of-frame junctions, or ambiguous translated residues were removed. V3J clonotypes were defined by identical inferred V gene, J gene, and CDR3 amino acid sequence. Percentage overlap between repertoires was computed as shared unique clonotypes divided by the size of the smaller repertoire. Three approaches were used to assess repertoire richness: RTK rarefaction, the Chao1 estimator, and Recon v2.1 estimates of unobserved clonotypes. Generation probabilities were computed with OLGA for all TCRbeta clonotypes obtained by the gDNA method from a few donors. Held by TCRdb, this immuneACCESS table contains in-frame sequences only and omits some clones. Under half of the omission traces to an unresolved V gene where checked; the cause of the rest is unknown. From that table come the V and J calls and clone size; the DNA was used to work out D and trimming. The sample yields 600,000 to 750,000 clones; around 70% were counted once. Less than 2% of the sample belongs to the ten largest clones.

The donors were healthy, HIV-negative adults with no recently reported acute infections or vaccinations. All donors were Caucasian adults living in Nashville, Tennessee, USA. CD4+ T cells were enriched by magnetic negative selection, after which naive cells were positively selected on CD45RA and the negative fraction was taken as the memory subset. Blood was obtained by leukapheresis, after which PBMCs were separated by Ficoll-Histopaque density gradient centrifugation and cryopreserved in liquid nitrogen vapor phase. Analytical flow cytometry was used to check the purity and quantity of each magnetically sorted T cell population. Genomic DNA was isolated from each sorted fraction and quantified by UV absorbance on a Nanodrop 2000c.

The V gene is TRBV6-1 and the J gene is TRBJ2-5, and 12 junction bases match TRBD2. The sample consisted of memory CD4+ T cells sorted from blood. Interpreted using the paper, the cell subset or site label stands for: CD45RA-negative fraction. The clonotype originates from a woman in her 30s in good health. The CDR3 is CASSEGETSGSGRETQYF. The nucleotides read TGTGCCAGCAGTGAGGGTGAGACTAGCGGGAGTGGAAGGGAGACCCAGTACTTC.